This T cell receptor beta chain comes out of a study of blood T cell repertoires in COVID-19. In the study overall: T cells, B-cell-depleted T cells, or PBMCs provided the cDNA or gDNA that served as material.

Original methodology: From reference gene primer amplification, estimates of nucleated cell counts were derived. The method was immunoSEQ multiplex PCR; TCRdb's version includes in-frame clones alone and lacks a portion of them. The V and J calls and clone size come from that table; D and trimming were worked out from the DNA. The table records 150,000 to 200,000 clones, 80% to 90% of them present only once. The CDR3 length is 16 residues. Germline CDR1 reads SGHTA; CDR2 reads FQGNSA. J was trimmed by 4 bases and V by 1 base; bases with no gene match: 7. Participants were placed into cohorts based on the clinical history they reported.

Specimen: PBMCs or T cells enriched from blood (not recorded which). This sequence originates from a young woman who had recovered from COVID-19. The chain combines TRBV7-2 with TRBJ2-4; 7 nucleotides match TRBD1. The CDR3 DNA reads TGTGCCAGCAGCTTAGATTCGACGACAGGGAAAAACATTCAGTACTTC. Residues: CASSLDSTTGKNIQYF.